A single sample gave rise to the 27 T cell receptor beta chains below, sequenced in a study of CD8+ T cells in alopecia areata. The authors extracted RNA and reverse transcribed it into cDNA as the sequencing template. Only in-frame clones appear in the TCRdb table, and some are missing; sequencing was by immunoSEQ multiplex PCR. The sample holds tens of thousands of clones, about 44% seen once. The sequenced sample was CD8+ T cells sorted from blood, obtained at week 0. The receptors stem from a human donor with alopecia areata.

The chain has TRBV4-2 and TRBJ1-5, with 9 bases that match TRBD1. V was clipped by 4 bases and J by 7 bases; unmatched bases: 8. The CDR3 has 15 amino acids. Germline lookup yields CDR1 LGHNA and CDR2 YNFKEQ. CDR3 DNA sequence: TGTGCCAGCAGCCGGGACAGGGCCCCCCCACAGCCCCAGCATTTT. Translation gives CASSRDRAPPQPQHF.

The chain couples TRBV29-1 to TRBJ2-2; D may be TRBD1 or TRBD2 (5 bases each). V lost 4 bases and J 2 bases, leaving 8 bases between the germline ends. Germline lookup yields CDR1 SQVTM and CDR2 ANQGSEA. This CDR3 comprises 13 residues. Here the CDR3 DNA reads TGCAGCGTTGCGGGGCCAAACACCGGGGAGCTGTTTTTT. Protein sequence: CSVAGPNTGELFF.

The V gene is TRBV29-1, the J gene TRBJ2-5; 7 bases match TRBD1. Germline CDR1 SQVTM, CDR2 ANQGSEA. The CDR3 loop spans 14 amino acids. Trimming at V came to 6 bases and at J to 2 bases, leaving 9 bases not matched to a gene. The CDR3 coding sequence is TGCAGCGTCCACGCGCTGGGACAGCAAGAGACCCAGTACTTC. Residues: CSVHALGQQETQYF.

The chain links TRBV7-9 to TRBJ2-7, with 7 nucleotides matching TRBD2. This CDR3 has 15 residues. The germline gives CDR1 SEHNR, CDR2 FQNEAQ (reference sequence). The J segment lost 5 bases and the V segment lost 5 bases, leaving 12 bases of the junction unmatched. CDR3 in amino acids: CASSPRGGSIDEQYF. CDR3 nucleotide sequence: TGTGCCAGCAGCCCCCGCGGCGGGAGTATCGACGAGCAGTACTTC. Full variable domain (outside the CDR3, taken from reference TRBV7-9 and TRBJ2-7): DTGVSQNPRHKITKRGQNVTFRCDPISEHNRLYWYRQTLGQGPEFLTYFQNEAQLEKSRLLSDRFSAERPKGSFSTLEIQRTEQGDSAMYLCASSPRGGSIDEQYFGPGTRLTVT.

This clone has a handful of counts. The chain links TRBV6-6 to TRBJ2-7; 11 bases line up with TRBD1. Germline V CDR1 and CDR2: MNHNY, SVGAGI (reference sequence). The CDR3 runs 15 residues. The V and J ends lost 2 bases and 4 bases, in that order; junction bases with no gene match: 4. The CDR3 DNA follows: TGTGCCAGCAGTTACCCGGGACAGGGGGTTTACGAGCAGTACTTC. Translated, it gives CASSYPGQGVYEQYF.

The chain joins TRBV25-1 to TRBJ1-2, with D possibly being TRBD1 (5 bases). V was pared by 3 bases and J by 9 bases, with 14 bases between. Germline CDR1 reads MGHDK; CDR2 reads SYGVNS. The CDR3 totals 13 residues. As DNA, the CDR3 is TGTGCCAGCAGTGAGGGGCAGAAGACGAGCTACACCTTC. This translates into CASSEGQKTSYTF.

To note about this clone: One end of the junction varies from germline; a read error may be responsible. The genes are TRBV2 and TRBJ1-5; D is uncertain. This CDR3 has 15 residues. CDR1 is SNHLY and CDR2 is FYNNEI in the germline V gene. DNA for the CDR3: TGTGCCAGCGGTGACCCCGTTTCTGGCAATCAGCCCCAGCATTTT. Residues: CASGDPVSGNQPQHF. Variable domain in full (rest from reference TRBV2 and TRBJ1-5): EPEVTQTPSHQVTQMGQEVILRCVPISNHLYFYWYRQILGQKVEFLVSFYNNEISEKSEIFDDQFSVERPDGSNFTLKIRSTKLEDSAMYFCASGDPVSGNQPQHFGDGTRLSIL.

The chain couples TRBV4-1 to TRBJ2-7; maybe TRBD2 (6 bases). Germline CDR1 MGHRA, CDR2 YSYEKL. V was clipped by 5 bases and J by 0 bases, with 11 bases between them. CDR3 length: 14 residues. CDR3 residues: CASSAGLPSYEQYF. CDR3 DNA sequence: TGCGCCAGCAGCGCGGGACTGCCCTCCTACGAGCAGTACTTC.

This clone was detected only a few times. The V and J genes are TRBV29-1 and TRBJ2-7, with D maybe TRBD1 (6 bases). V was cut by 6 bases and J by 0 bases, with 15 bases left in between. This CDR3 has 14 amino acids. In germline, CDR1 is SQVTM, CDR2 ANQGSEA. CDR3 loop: CSVYGRDNSYEQYF. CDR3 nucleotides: TGCAGCGTCTATGGCCGGGACAACTCCTACGAGCAGTACTTC.

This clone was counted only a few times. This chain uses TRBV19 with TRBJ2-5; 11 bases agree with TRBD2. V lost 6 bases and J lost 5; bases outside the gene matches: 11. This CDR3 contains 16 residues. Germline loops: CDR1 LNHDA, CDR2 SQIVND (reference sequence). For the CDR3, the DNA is TGTGCCAGTAGAGGGACTAGCGGTTCGAGGGTTGAGACCCAGTACTTC. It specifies CASRGTSGSRVETQYF.

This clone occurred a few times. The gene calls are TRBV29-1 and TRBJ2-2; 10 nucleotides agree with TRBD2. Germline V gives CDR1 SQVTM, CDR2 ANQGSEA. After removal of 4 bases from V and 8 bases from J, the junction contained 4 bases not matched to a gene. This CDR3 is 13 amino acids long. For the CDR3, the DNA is TGCAGCGTTGCCGGGACTAGCGCGGGGGAGCTGTTTTTT. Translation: CSVAGTSAGELFF.

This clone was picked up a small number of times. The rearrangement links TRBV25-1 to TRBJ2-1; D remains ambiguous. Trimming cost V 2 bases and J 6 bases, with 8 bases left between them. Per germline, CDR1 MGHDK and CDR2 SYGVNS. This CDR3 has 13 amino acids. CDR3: CASSEGSLNEQFF. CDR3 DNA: TGTGCCAGCAGTGAAGGCAGCCTCAATGAGCAGTTCTTC. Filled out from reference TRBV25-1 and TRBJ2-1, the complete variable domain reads EADIYQTPRYLVIGTGKKITLECSQTMGHDKMYWYQQDPGMELHLIHYSYGVNSTEKGDLSSESTVSRIRTEHFPLTLESARPSHTSQYLCASSEGSLNEQFFGPGTRLTVL.

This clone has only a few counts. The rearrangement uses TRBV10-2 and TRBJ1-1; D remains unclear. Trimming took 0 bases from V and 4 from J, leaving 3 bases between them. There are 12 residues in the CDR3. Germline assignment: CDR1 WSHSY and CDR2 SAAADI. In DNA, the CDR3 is TGCGCCAGCAGTGAGTCTAGCACTGAAGCTTTCTTT. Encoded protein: CASSESSTEAFF.

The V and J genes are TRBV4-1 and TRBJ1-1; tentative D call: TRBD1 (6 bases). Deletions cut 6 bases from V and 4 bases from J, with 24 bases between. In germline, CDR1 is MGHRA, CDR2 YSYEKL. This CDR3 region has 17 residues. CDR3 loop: CASSWWGLKTDSTEAFF. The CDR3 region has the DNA TGCGCCAGCAGTTGGTGGGGGCTAAAGACGGACTCCACTGAAGCTTTCTTT.

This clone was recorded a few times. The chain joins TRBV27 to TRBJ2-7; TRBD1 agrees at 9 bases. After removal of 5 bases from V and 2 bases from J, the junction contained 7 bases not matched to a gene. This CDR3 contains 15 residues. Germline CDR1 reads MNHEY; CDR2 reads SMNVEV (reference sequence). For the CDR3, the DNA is TGTGCCAGCAGTAACCCCGGGACAGGGACCTACGAGCAGTACTTC. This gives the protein CASSNPGTGTYEQYF.

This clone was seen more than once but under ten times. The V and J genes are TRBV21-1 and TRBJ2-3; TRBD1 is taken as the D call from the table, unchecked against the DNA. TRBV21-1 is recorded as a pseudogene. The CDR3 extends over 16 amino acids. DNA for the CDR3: TGTGCCACTCCGATAGGGGGACAGGGGGCATGCGATACGCAGTATTTT. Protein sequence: CATPIGGQGACDTQYF.

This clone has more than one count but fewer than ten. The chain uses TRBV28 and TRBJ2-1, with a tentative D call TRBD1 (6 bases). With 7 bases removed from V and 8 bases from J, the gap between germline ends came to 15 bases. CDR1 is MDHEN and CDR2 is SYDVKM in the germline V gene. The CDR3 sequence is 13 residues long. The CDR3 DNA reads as TGTGCCAGCATTTCCAAACAGGGCTATGAGCAGTTCTTC. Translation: CASISKQGYEQFF.

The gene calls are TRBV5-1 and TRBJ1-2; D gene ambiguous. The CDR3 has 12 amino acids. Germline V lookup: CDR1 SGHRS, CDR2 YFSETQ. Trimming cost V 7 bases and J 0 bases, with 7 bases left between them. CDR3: CASGESNYGYTF. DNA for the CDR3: TGCGCCAGCGGTGAATCTAACTATGGCTACACCTTC.

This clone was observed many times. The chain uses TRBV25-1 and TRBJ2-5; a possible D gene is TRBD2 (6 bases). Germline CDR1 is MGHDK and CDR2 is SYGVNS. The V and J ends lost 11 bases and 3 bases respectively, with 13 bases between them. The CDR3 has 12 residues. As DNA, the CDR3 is TGTGCCGGAGGAGGGTCGAAAGAGACCCAGTACTTC. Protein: CAGGGSKETQYF.

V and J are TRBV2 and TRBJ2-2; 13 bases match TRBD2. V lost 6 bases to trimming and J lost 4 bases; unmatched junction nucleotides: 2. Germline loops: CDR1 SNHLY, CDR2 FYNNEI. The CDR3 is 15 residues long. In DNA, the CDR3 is TGTGCCAGCAGGGGACTAGCGGGATTCACCGGGGAGCTGTTTTTT. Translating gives CASRGLAGFTGELFF.

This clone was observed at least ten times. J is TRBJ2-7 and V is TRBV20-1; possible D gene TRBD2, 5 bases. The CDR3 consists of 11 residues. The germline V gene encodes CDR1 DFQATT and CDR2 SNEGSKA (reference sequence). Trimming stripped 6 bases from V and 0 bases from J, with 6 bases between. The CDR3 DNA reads TGCAGTGCGAGGGCCTCCTACGAGCAGTACTTC. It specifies CSARASYEQYF.

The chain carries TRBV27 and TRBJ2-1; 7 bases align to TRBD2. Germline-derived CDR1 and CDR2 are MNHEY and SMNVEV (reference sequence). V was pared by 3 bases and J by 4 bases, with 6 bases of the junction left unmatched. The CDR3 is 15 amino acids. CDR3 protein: CASSFLSSGYNEQFF. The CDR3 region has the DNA TGTGCCAGCAGTTTCTTGTCTAGCGGTTACAATGAGCAGTTCTTC.

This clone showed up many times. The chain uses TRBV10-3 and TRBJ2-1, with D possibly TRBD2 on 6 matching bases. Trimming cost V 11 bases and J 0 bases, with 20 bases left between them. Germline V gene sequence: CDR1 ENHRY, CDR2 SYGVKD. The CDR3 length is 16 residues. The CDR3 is CAVDDGTFSSYNEQFF. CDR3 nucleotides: TGTGCCGTCGACGACGGGACTTTCAGCTCCTACAATGAGCAGTTCTTC.

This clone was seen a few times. CDR3 nucleotides: TGCAGCGGGGAGGGCCTAGGCGGGGAGCTGTTTTTT. This translates into CSGEGLGGELFF. The rearrangement joins TRBV29-1 to TRBJ2-2, with 7 bases fitting TRBD2. The CDR3 has 12 residues. V lost 7 bases and J lost 7; bases outside the gene matches: 6. Germline V gives CDR1 SQVTM, CDR2 ANQGSEA.

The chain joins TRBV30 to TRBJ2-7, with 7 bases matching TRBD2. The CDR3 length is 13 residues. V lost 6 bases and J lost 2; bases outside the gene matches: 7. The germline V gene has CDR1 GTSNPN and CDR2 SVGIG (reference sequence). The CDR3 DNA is TGTGCCTGTTCCGGACTAGACCCCTACGAGCAGTACTTC. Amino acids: CACSGLDPYEQYF. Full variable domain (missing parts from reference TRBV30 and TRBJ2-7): SQTIHQWPATLVQPVGSPLSLECTVEGTSNPNLYWYRQAAGRGLQLLFYSVGIGQISSEVPQNLSASRPQDRQFILSSKKLLLSDSGFYLCACSGLDPYEQYFGPGTRLTVT.

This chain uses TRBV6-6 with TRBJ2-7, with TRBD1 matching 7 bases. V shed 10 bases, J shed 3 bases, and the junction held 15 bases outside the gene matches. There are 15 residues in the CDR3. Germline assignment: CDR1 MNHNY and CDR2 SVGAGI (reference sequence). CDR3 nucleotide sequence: TGTGCCATCGGGACCACAGGGGAAAGTGGCTACGAGCAGTACTTC. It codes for CAIGTTGESGYEQYF.

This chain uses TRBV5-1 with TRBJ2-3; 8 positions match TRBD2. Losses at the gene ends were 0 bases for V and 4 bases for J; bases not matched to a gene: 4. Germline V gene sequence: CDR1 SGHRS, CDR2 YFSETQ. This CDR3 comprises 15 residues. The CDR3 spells CASSLEAGVADTQYF. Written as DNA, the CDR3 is TGCGCCAGCAGCTTGGAAGCGGGGGTGGCAGATACGCAGTATTTT.